This T cell receptor beta chain was sequenced for a study of shared clonotypes between healthy human individuals. Study-wide findings and caveats: Clonotype sharing across donors was expected to vary with sequencing depth.

Clones were read by immunoSEQ multiplex PCR, and TCRdb kept only the in-frame ones, dropping some. The sample shows hundreds of thousands of clones, around 78% of them seen only once. This CDR3 has 15 amino acids. Trimming removed 2 bases from V and 0 bases from J, with 9 bases in between. Germline CDR1 SNHLY, CDR2 FYNNEI. The investigators split CD4+ cells into a CD45RA+ naive subset and a CD45RA-negative memory subset. Worth noting for this clone: The antigen is not known.

This chain links TRBV2 with TRBJ2-3; D unclear. Sequencing used memory CD4+ T cells sorted from blood. Subset indicated: CD45RA-negative fraction. The receptor was derived from a woman aged 25 to 45 in good health. The CDR3 loop reads CASSELVYSTDTQYF. CDR3 sequence (DNA): TGTGCCAGCAGTGAACTAGTTTATAGCACAGATACGCAGTATTTT.